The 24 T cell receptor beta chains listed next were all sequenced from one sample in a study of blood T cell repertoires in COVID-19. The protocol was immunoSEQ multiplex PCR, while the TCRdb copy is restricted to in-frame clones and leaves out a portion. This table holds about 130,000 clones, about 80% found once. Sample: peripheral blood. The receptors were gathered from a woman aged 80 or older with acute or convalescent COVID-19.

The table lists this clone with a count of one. This chain's CDR3 is CASSYRQGAGANVLTF. CDR3 DNA: TGTGCCAGCAGCTATAGACAGGGGGCTGGGGCCAACGTCCTGACTTTC. The gene calls are TRBV7-9 and TRBJ2-6, with 9 bases that match TRBD1. Germline-derived CDR1 and CDR2 are SEHNR and FQNEAQ (reference sequence). This CDR3 is built from 16 residues. V lost 4 bases and J lost 2; bases outside the gene matches: 3.

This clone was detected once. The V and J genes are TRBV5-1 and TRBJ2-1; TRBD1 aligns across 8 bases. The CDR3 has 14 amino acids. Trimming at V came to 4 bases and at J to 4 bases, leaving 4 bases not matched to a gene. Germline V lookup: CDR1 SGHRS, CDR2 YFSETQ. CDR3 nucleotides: TGCGCCAGCAGCCGACAGGGGATTTACAATGAGCAGTTCTTC. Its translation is CASSRQGIYNEQFF.

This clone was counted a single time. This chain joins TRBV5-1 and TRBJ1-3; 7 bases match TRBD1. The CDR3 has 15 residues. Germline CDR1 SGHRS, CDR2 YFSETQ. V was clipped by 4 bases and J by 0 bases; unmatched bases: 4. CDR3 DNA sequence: TGCGCCAGCAGCAGGACAGGCGACTCTGGAAACACCATATATTTT. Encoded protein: CASSRTGDSGNTIYF. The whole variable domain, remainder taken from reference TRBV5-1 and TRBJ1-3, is KAGVTQTPRYLIKTRGQQVTLSCSPISGHRSVSWYQQTPGQGLQFLFEYFSETQRNKGNFPGRFSGRQFSNSRSEMNVSTLELGDSALYLCASSRTGDSGNTIYFGEGSWLTVV.

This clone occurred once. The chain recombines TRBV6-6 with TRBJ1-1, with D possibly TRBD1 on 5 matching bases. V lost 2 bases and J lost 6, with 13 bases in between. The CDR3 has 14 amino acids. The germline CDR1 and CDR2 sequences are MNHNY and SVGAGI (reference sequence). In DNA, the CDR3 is TGTGCCAGCAGTTACGAGGCCGGGGGTCCTGAAGCTTTCTTT. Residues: CASSYEAGGPEAFF.

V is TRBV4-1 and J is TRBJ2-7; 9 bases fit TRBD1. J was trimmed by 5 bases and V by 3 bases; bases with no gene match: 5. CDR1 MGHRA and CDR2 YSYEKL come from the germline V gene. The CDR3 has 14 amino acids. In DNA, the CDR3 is TGCGCCAGCAGCCAGGGACAGGGATCGGACGAGCAGTACTTC. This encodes CASSQGQGSDEQYF.

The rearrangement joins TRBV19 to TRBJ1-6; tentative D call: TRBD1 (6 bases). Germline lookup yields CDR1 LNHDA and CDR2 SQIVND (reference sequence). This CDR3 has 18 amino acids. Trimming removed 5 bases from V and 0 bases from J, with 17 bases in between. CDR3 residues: CASSDDRNPSSYNSPLHF. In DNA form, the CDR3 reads TGTGCCAGTAGTGACGACAGGAATCCGAGCTCCTATAATTCACCCCTCCACTTT.

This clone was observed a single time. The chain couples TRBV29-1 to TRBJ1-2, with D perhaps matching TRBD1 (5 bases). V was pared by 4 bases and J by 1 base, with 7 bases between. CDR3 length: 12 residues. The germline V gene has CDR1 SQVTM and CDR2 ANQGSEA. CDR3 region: CSVGGVNYGYTF. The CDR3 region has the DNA TGCAGCGTTGGGGGGGTTAACTATGGCTACACCTTC.

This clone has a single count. For the CDR3, the DNA is TGTGCCAGCAGCTGGCAGGGGGGAGATGAAAAACTGTTTTTT. Amino acid sequence: CASSWQGGDEKLFF. This rearrangement joins TRBV7-2 to TRBJ1-4, with 7 bases fitting TRBD1. This CDR3 has 14 residues. Trimming removed 4 bases from V and 6 bases from J; junction bases left unmatched: 5. Looked up from germline, CDR1 is SGHTA and CDR2 is FQGNSA.

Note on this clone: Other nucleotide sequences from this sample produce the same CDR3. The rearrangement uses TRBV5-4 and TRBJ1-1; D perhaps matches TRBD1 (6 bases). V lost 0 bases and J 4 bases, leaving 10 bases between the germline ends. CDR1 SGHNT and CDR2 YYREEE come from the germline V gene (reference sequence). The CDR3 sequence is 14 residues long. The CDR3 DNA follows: TGTGCCAGCAGCTTGGACAGGGTGGCCACTGAAGCTTTCTTT. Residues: CASSLDRVATEAFF.

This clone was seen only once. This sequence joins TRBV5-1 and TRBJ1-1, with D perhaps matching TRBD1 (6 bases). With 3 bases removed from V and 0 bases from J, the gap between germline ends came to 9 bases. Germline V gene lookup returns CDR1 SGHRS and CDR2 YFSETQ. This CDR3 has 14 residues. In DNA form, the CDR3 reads TGCGCCAGCAGCTCAGGGGTTTTGAACACTGAAGCTTTCTTT. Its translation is CASSSGVLNTEAFF.

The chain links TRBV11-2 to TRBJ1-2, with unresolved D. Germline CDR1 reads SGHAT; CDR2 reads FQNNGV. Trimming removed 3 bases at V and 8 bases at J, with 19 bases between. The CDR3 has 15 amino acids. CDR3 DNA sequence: TGTGCCAGCAGCTTGCACCAGGATCCCGTCATAGGCTACACCTTC. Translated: CASSLHQDPVIGYTF.

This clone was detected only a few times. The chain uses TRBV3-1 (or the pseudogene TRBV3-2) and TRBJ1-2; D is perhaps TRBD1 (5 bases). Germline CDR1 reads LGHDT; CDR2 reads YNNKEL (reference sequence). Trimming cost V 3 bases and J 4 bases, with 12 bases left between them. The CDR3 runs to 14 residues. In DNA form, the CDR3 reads TGTGCCAGCAGCCATCAGGGCCAAACCTATGGCTACACCTTC. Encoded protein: CASSHQGQTYGYTF.

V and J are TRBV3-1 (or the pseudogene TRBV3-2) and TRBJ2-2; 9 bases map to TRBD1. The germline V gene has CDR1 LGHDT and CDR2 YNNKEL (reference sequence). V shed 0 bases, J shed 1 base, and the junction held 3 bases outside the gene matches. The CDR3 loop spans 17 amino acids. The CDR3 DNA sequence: TGTGCCAGCAGCCAAGAGTGGGACAGGGAGAACACCGGGGAGCTGTTTTTT. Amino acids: CASSQEWDRENTGELFF.

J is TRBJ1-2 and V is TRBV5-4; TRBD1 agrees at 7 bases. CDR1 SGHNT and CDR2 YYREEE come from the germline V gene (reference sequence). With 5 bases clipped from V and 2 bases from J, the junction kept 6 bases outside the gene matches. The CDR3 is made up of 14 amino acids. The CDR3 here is CASSSPGQNYGYTF. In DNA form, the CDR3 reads TGTGCCAGCAGTTCGCCGGGACAGAACTATGGCTACACCTTC.

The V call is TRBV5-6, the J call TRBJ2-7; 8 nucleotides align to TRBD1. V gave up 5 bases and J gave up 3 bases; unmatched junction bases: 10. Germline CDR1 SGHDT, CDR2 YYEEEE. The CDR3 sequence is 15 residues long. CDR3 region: CASRALGQGIYEQYF. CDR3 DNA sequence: TGTGCCAGCAGAGCCCTCGGACAGGGAATCTACGAGCAGTACTTC.

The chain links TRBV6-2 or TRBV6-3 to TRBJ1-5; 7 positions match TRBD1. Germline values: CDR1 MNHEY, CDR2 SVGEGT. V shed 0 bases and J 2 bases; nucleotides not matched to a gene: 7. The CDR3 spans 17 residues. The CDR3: CASSYSLDRRGNQPQHF. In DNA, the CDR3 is TGTGCCAGCAGTTACTCGTTGGACAGGCGTGGCAATCAGCCCCAGCATTTT.

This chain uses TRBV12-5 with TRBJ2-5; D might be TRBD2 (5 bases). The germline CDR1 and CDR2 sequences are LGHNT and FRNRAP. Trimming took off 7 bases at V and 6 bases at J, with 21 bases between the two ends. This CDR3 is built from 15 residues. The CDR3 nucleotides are TGTGCTAGTGCCGTGAGCGGCCCGCCCGGGCAGACCCAGTACTTC. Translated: CASAVSGPPGQTQYF.

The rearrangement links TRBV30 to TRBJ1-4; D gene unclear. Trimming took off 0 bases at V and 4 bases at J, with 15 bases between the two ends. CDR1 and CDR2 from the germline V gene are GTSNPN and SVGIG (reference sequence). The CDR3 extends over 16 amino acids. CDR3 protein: CAWSVRYGQLNEKLFF. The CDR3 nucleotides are TGTGCCTGGAGTGTACGTTATGGGCAGCTTAATGAAAAACTGTTTTTT.

CDR3 protein: CASRPRTGPGELFF. The CDR3 DNA is TGTGCCAGTAGGCCCAGGACAGGGCCCGGGGAGCTGTTTTTT. This chain uses TRBV19 with TRBJ2-2; 8 bases match TRBD1. V lost 6 bases to trimming and J lost 6 bases; unmatched junction nucleotides: 6. The CDR3 totals 14 residues. The germline gives CDR1 LNHDA, CDR2 SQIVND (reference sequence).

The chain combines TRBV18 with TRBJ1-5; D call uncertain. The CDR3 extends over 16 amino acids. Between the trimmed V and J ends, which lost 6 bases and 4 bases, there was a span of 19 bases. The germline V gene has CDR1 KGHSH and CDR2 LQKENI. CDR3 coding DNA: TGTGCCAGCTCTCAGATGGAGGGCGGATTAAATCAGCCCCAGCATTTT. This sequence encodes CASSQMEGGLNQPQHF.

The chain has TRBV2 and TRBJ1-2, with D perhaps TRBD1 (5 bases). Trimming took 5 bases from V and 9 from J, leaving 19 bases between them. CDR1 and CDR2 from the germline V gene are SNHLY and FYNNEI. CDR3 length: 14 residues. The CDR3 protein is CASSILGRGSSYTF. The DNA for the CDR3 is TGTGCCAGCAGTATCCTGGGAAGGGGATCAAGCTACACCTTC.

The DNA of the CDR3 is TGTGCCAGCAGTTTAACAGGGGGAGGCTACGAGCAGTACTTC. Encoded protein: CASSLTGGGYEQYF. This rearrangement joins TRBV27 to TRBJ2-7; 8 bases fit TRBD1. Germline trimming cut 2 bases from V and 3 bases from J; bases unmatched to any gene: 3. The CDR3 totals 14 residues. Germline V CDR1 and CDR2: MNHEY, SMNVEV (reference sequence).

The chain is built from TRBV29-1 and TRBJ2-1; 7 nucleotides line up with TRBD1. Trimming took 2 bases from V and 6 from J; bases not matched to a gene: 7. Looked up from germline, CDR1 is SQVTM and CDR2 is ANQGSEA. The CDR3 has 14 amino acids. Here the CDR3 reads CSVERGQNFNEQFF. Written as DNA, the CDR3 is TGCAGCGTTGAAAGGGGACAGAACTTCAATGAGCAGTTCTTC.

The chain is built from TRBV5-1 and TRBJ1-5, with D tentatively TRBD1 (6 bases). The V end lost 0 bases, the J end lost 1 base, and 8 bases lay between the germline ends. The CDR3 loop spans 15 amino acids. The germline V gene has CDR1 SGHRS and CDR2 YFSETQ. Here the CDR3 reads CASSLEGGSNQPQHF. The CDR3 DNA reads TGCGCCAGCAGCTTGGAGGGGGGGAGCAATCAGCCCCAGCATTTT.